This is a list of T cell receptor beta chains from one sample in a study of cytomegalovirus exposure and HLA in healthy donors. TCRdb keeps only in-frame clones here, not all; method: immunoSEQ multiplex PCR. The sample consists of some 110,000 clones, approximately 60% of them appearing once. The sequenced sample was PBMCs. The origin of the receptors is a woman in her twenties or thirties in good health and CMV-seronegative. CDR3s leave out the opening cysteine and the closing phenylalanine or tryptophan.

v_call	cdr3_aa
TRBV28	ASSLMTANYGYT
TRBV19	ASGILAGGVGELF
TRBV7-6	ASSSRQGRDGLGELF
TRBV2	ASSESFGGNEQF
TRBV9	ASSVDRRGRALNEQF
TRBV2	ASRRTSGTDTQY
TRBV19	ASSIAGRSNQPQH
TRBV5-1	ASSPLTGGQPQH
TRBV7-9	ASTRAGEQY
TRBV9	ASSPLIGTDTQY
TRBV7-9	ASSSPSQPQH
TRBV27	ASSLSAGTGNNEQY
TRBV7-7	ASSRDRGSEQF
TRBV4-3	ASSQAREAPTDTQY
TRBV2	ASSSWTGEMARDSPLH
TRBV25-1	ASATSGRAAEQF
TRBV4-1	ASSQASISGTGANFYGYT
TRBV19	ASSIDFGLSYNEQF
TRBV7-9	ASSLIRGTTYEQY
TRBV9	ASSVGGQNSYEQY